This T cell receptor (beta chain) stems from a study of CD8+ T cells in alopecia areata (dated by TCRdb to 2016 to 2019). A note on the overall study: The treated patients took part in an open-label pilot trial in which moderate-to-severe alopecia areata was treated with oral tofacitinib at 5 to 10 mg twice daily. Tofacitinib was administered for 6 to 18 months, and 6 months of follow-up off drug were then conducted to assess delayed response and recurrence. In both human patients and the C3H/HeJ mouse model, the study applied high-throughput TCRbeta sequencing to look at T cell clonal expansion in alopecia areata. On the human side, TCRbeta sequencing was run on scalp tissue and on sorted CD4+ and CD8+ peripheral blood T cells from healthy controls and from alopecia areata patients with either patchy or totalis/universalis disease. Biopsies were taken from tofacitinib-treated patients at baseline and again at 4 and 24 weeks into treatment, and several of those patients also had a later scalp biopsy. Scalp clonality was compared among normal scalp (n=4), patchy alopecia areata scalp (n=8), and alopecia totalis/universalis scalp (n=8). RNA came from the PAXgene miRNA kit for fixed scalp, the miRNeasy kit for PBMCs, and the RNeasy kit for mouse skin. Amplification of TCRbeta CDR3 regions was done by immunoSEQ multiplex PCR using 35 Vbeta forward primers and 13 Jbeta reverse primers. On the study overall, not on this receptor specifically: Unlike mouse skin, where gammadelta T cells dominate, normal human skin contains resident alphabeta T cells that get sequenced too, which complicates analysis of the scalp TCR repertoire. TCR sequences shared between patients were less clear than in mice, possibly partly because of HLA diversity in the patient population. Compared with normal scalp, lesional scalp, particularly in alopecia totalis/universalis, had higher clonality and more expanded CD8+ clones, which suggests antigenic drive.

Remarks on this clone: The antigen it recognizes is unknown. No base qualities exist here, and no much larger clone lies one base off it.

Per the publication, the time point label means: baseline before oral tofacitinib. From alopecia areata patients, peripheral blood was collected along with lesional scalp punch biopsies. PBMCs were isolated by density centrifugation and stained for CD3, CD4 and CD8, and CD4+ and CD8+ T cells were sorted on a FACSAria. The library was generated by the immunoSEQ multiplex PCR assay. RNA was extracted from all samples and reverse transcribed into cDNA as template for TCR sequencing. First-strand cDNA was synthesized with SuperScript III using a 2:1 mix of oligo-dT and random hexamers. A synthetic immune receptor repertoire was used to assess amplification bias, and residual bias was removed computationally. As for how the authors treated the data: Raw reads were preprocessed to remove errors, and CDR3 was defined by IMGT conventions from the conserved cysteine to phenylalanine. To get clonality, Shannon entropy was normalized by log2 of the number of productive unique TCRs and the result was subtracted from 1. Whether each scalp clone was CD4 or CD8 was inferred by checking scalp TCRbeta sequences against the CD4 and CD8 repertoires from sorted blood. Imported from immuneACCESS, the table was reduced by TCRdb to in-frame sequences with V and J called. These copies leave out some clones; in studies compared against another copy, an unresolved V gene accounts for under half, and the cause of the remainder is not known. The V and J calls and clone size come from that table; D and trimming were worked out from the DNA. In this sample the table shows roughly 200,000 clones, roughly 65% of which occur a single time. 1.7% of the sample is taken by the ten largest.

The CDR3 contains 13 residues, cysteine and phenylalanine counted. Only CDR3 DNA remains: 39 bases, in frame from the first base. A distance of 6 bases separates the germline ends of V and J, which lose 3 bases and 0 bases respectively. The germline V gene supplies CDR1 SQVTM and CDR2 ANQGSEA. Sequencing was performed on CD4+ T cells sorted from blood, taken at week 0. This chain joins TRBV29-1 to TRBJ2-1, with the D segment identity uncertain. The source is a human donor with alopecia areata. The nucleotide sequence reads TGCAGCGTTGAGGCAGTCTCCTACAATGAGCAGTTCTTC. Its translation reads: CSVEAVSYNEQFF.